This TCR beta chain was recorded in a study of blood T cell repertoires in COVID-19. Overall study: PBMCs, B-cell-depleted T cells, or T cells were the source of the cDNA or gDNA that made up the material.

Per germline, CDR1 MNHEY and CDR2 SVGAGI. V gave up 8 bases and J gave up 0 bases, with 13 bases separating them. This CDR3 comprises 15 residues. Data came from immunoSEQ multiplex PCR; TCRdb stores just in-frame clones and leaves some out. The sample lists about 190,000 clones; nearly 90% were seen once. The sample comprised peripheral blood. The chain is built from TRBV6-5 and TRBJ1-4; D remains unclear. The receptor comes from a man in his sixties with active or convalescent COVID-19. The CDR3 spells CASGKQSATNEKLFF. In DNA form, the CDR3 reads TGTGCCAGCGGTAAACAGAGTGCAACTAATGAAAAACTGTTTTTT.